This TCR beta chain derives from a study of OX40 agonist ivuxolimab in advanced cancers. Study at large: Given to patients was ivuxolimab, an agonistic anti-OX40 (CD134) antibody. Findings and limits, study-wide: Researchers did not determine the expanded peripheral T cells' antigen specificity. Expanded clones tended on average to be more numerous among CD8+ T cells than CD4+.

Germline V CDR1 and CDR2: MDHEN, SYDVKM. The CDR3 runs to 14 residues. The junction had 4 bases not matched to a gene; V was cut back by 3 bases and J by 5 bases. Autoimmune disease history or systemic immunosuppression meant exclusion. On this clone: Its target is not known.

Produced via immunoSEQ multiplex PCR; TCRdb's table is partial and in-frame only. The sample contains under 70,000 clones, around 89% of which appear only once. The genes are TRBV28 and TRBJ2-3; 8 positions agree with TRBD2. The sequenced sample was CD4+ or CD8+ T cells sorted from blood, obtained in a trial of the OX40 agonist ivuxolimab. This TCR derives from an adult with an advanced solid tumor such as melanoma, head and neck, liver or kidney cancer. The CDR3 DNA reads TGTGCCAGCAGTTTGGGCGGGGGGCTAGATACGCAGTATTTT. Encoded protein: CASSLGGGLDTQYF.